One and the same sample provided the 21 T cell receptor beta chains below, sequenced in a study of cytomegalovirus exposure and HLA in healthy donors. Use of 60 Vbeta and 13 Jbeta primers characterized the PCR. The table came from immunoSEQ multiplex PCR; TCRdb's copy has only in-frame clones and leaves some out. Of a few hundred thousand clones in the sample, about 80% were seen once. The specimen sequenced was PBMCs. Receptor source: a woman aged 40-49 years in good health and CMV-seronegative.

The chain joins TRBV7-2 to TRBJ2-7, with 10 bases matching TRBD1. The CDR3 is made up of 16 amino acids. V lost 5 bases, J lost 3 bases, and 10 bases stayed unmatched. CDR1 and CDR2 from the germline V gene are SGHTA and FQGNSA. CDR3 in DNA: TGTGCCAGCAGCCAAGATTCCGGGACAGGGGTCTACGAGCAGTACTTC. Encoded protein: CASSQDSGTGVYEQYF. Combining the CDR3 with reference TRBV7-2 and TRBJ2-7 gives the whole variable domain GAGVSQSPSNKVTEKGKDVELRCDPISGHTALYWYRQSLGQGLEFLIYFQGNSAPDKSGLPSDRFSAERTGGSVSTLTIQRTQQEDSAVYLCASSQDSGTGVYEQYFGPGTRLTVT.

The chain carries TRBV7-3 and TRBJ2-2, with a tentative D call TRBD1 (5 bases). V shed 8 bases and J shed 5 bases, with 12 bases lying between them. This CDR3 comprises 13 residues. The V gene's germline CDR1 is SGHTA and CDR2 FQGTGA. CDR3 bases: TGTGCCAGCCGCAGGGATCGAACCGGGGAGCTGTTTTTT. Encoded protein: CASRRDRTGELFF.

The V and J genes are TRBV5-1 and TRBJ1-1; D gene unclear. Trimming pared 0 bases from V and 3 bases from J, leaving 18 bases between. Per the germline V gene, CDR1 is SGHRS and CDR2 is YFSETQ. This CDR3 spans 17 amino acids. CDR3 sequence reads: CASSLAALGNSDTEAFF. CDR3 bases: TGCGCCAGCAGCTTGGCCGCCTTAGGGAATAGCGACACTGAAGCTTTCTTT.

The chain uses TRBV5-1 and TRBJ2-2; D possibly corresponds to TRBD1 (5 bases). Germline V gene lookup returns CDR1 SGHRS and CDR2 YFSETQ. V was cut by 4 bases and J by 2 bases, with 9 bases left in between. This CDR3 region has 14 residues. This CDR3 reads CASSKDINTGELFF. The DNA for the CDR3 is TGCGCCAGCAGCAAGGACATAAACACCGGGGAGCTGTTTTTT. Full variable domain (missing parts from reference TRBV5-1 and TRBJ2-2): KAGVTQTPRYLIKTRGQQVTLSCSPISGHRSVSWYQQTPGQGLQFLFEYFSETQRNKGNFPGRFSGRQFSNSRSEMNVSTLELGDSALYLCASSKDINTGELFFGEGSRLTVL.

This clone occurred once. V gene TRBV4-1 combines with J gene TRBJ2-7; D is undetermined. Trimming removed 0 bases from V and 0 bases from J, with 9 bases in between. The CDR3 totals 15 residues. Germline CDR1 and CDR2: MGHRA and YSYEKL. The CDR3 here is CASSQESADSYEQYF. CDR3 coding DNA: TGCGCCAGCAGCCAAGAGAGTGCGGACTCCTACGAGCAGTACTTC.

The chain carries TRBV19 and TRBJ1-2; tentative D call: TRBD1 (5 bases). The germline V gene has CDR1 LNHDA and CDR2 SQIVND (reference sequence). The CDR3 consists of 13 residues. V lost 5 bases and J lost 4, with 11 bases in between. The CDR3 nucleotides read TGTGCCAGTAGTTGGGACTTGGGCTATGGCTACACCTTC. It yields the protein CASSWDLGYGYTF.

The V call is TRBV5-5, the J call TRBJ1-2; 9 bases are a match to TRBD1. The J segment lost 3 bases and the V segment lost 4 bases, leaving 4 bases of the junction unmatched. Germline CDR1 SGHKS, CDR2 YYEKEE (reference sequence). This CDR3 has 14 amino acids. The CDR3 loop is CASSRTGVYYGYTF. CDR3 DNA: TGTGCCAGCAGCCGGACAGGGGTCTACTATGGCTACACCTTC.

This clone was counted a single time. The chain has TRBV9 and TRBJ2-7; 8 bases fit TRBD1. The CDR3 is 15 residues long. The germline CDR1 and CDR2 sequences are SGDLS and YYNGEE. V trimming: 4 bases; J trimming: 2 bases; junction bases outside the gene matches: 8. The DNA for the CDR3 is TGTGCCAGCAGCCCCCGGCAGGGGGCCCCCTACGAGCAGTACTTC. It codes for CASSPRQGAPYEQYF.

The V call is TRBV7-2, the J call TRBJ2-7, with 7 bases lining up with TRBD2. The CDR3 is made up of 13 amino acids. With 5 bases clipped from V and 9 bases from J, the junction kept 10 bases outside the gene matches. The germline gives CDR1 SGHTA, CDR2 FQGNSA. The CDR3 region has the DNA TGTGCCAGCAGCCGGGACTACACTACGCCGCAGTACTTC. Residues: CASSRDYTTPQYF.

The rearrangement uses TRBV6-1 and TRBJ1-1; maybe TRBD1 (6 bases). The CDR3 sequence is 13 residues long. Trimming took off 11 bases at V and 6 bases at J, with 19 bases between the two ends. Per the germline V gene, CDR1 is MNHNS and CDR2 is SASEGT. CDR3: CAGASRGAAEAFF. DNA for the CDR3: TGTGCCGGAGCCTCTCGGGGGGCGGCTGAAGCTTTCTTT.

J is TRBJ2-7 and V is TRBV28; 9 nucleotides align to TRBD1. Germline CDR1 MDHEN, CDR2 SYDVKM. The V and J ends lost 2 bases and 3 bases, in that order; junction bases with no gene match: 5. The CDR3 contains 15 residues. This CDR3 is CASSLGGQGGYEQYF. CDR3 sequence (DNA): TGTGCCAGCAGTTTAGGGGGACAGGGCGGCTACGAGCAGTACTTC.

The chain uses TRBV18 and TRBJ1-4; maybe TRBD1 (6 bases). Trimming took 1 base from V and 6 from J, leaving 18 bases between them. The germline V gene encodes CDR1 KGHSH and CDR2 LQKENI. The CDR3 consists of 17 residues. The CDR3 coding sequence is TGTGCCAGCTCACCACTAGGGACACTTCTCGAGGATGAAAAACTGTTTTTT. Translating it yields CASSPLGTLLEDEKLFF.

This chain uses TRBV6-5 with TRBJ2-1, with 8 bases matching TRBD1. The CDR3 loop spans 15 amino acids. With V trimmed by 6 bases and J by 5 bases, 9 bases remained unmatched. Germline V CDR1 and CDR2: MNHEY, SVGAGI. CDR3 amino acids: CASSFDRGANNEQFF. Here the CDR3 DNA reads TGTGCCAGCAGCTTTGACAGGGGCGCCAACAATGAGCAGTTCTTC.

CDR3 region: CASSQLAGGALVAKNIQYF. DNA of the CDR3: TGCGCCAGCAGCCAATTGGCAGGGGGCGCTCTGGTAGCCAAAAACATTCAGTACTTC. V usage is TRBV4-1 and J usage is TRBJ2-4; TRBD1 aligns across 8 bases. CDR1 MGHRA and CDR2 YSYEKL come from the germline V gene. The CDR3 extends over 19 amino acids. J was trimmed by 0 bases and V by 2 bases; bases with no gene match: 12.

The chain carries TRBV19 and TRBJ1-5; TRBD1 matches at 7 bases. Per the germline V gene, CDR1 is LNHDA and CDR2 is SQIVND (reference sequence). The CDR3 contains 15 residues. With V trimmed by 0 bases and J by 3 bases, 2 bases remained unmatched. The CDR3: CASSIEDRNNQPQHF. CDR3 in DNA: TGTGCCAGTAGTATAGAGGACAGGAACAATCAGCCCCAGCATTTT.

Only one count was recorded for this clone. The DNA of the CDR3 is TGTGCCAGCAGCGTAAGACCGGGACAGGGGATCGGCTACACCTTC. Amino acid sequence: CASSVRPGQGIGYTF. V and J are TRBV7-2 and TRBJ1-2; 10 bases match TRBD1. The V gene's germline CDR1 is SGHTA and CDR2 FQGNSA. The CDR3 extends over 15 amino acids. Unmatched junction bases numbered 11, after V lost 5 bases and J lost 8 bases. The whole variable domain, filled in from reference TRBV7-2 and TRBJ1-2, reads GAGVSQSPSNKVTEKGKDVELRCDPISGHTALYWYRQSLGQGLEFLIYFQGNSAPDKSGLPSDRFSAERTGGSVSTLTIQRTQQEDSAVYLCASSVRPGQGIGYTFGSGTRLTVV.

The CDR3 DNA reads as TGTGCCAGCTACAACCGGGACTCCTACCGAGAAGCTTTCTTT. Its protein product is CASYNRDSYREAFF. The chain joins TRBV28 to TRBJ1-1; TRBD1 is a possible D gene (5 bases). The CDR3 is 14 residues long. Germline V gene sequence: CDR1 MDHEN, CDR2 SYDVKM. The V and J ends lost 8 bases and 8 bases respectively, with 21 bases between them. The full variable domain, its missing parts supplied by reference TRBV28 and TRBJ1-1, is DVKVTQSSRYLVKRTGEKVFLECVQDMDHENMFWYRQDPGLGLRLIYFSYDVKMKEKGDIPEGYSVSREKKERFSLILESASTNQTSMYLCASYNRDSYREAFFGQGTRLTVV.

The chain combines TRBV2 with TRBJ1-5; D gene unclear. The CDR3 length is 15 residues. Germline assignment: CDR1 SNHLY and CDR2 FYNNEI. The ends were cut back, 6 bases at V and 2 bases at J, with 14 bases in the middle. The chain's CDR3 is CASSQVNVGNQPQHF. Here the CDR3 DNA reads TGTGCCAGCAGCCAGGTAAATGTCGGCAATCAGCCCCAGCATTTT.

The chain couples TRBV11-2 to TRBJ1-1; 7 positions agree with TRBD1. This CDR3 has 15 amino acids. From germline, CDR1 is SGHAT and CDR2 FQNNGV. Trimming took 1 base from V and 8 from J; bases not matched to a gene: 10. The CDR3 here is CASSLGHSGGAEAFF. The CDR3 DNA reads TGTGCCAGCAGCTTAGGGCATTCAGGGGGTGCAGAAGCTTTCTTT.

The chain carries TRBV9 and TRBJ1-5; no reliable D call. This CDR3 spans 13 amino acids. The germline V gene has CDR1 SGDLS and CDR2 YYNGEE. Trimming cost V 0 bases and J 5 bases, with 6 bases left between them. The CDR3 region is CASSVAPDQPQHF. The CDR3 nucleotides read TGTGCCAGCAGCGTAGCTCCGGATCAGCCCCAGCATTTT.

The chain has TRBV7-8 and TRBJ2-3, with 8 bases that match TRBD1. This CDR3 is built from 14 residues. The germline gives CDR1 SGHVS, CDR2 FQNEAQ. J was trimmed by 4 bases and V by 5 bases; bases with no gene match: 5. The CDR3 coding sequence is TGTGCCAGCAGCCTGATACAGGGGGCAGATACGCAGTATTTT. As protein: CASSLIQGADTQYF. The whole variable domain, remainder taken from reference TRBV7-8 and TRBJ2-3, is GAGVSQSPRYKVAKRGQDVALRCDPISGHVSLFWYQQALGQGPEFLTYFQNEAQLDKSGLPSDRFFAERPEGSVSTLKIQRTQQEDSAVYLCASSLIQGADTQYFGPGTRLTVL.